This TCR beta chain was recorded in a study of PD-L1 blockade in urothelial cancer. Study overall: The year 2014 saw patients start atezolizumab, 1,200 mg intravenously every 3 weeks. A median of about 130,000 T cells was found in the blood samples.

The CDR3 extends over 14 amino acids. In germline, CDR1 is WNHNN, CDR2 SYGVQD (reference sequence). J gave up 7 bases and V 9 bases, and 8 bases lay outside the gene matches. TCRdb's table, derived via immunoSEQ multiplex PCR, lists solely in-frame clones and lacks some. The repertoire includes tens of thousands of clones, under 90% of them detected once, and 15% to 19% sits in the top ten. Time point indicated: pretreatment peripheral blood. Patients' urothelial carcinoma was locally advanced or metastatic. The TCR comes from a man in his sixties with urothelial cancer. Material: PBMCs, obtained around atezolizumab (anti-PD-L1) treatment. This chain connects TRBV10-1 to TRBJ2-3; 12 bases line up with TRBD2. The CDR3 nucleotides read TGCGCCAGTTCGACTAGCGGGAGTGGGTATACGCAGTATTTT. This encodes CASSTSGSGYTQYF.